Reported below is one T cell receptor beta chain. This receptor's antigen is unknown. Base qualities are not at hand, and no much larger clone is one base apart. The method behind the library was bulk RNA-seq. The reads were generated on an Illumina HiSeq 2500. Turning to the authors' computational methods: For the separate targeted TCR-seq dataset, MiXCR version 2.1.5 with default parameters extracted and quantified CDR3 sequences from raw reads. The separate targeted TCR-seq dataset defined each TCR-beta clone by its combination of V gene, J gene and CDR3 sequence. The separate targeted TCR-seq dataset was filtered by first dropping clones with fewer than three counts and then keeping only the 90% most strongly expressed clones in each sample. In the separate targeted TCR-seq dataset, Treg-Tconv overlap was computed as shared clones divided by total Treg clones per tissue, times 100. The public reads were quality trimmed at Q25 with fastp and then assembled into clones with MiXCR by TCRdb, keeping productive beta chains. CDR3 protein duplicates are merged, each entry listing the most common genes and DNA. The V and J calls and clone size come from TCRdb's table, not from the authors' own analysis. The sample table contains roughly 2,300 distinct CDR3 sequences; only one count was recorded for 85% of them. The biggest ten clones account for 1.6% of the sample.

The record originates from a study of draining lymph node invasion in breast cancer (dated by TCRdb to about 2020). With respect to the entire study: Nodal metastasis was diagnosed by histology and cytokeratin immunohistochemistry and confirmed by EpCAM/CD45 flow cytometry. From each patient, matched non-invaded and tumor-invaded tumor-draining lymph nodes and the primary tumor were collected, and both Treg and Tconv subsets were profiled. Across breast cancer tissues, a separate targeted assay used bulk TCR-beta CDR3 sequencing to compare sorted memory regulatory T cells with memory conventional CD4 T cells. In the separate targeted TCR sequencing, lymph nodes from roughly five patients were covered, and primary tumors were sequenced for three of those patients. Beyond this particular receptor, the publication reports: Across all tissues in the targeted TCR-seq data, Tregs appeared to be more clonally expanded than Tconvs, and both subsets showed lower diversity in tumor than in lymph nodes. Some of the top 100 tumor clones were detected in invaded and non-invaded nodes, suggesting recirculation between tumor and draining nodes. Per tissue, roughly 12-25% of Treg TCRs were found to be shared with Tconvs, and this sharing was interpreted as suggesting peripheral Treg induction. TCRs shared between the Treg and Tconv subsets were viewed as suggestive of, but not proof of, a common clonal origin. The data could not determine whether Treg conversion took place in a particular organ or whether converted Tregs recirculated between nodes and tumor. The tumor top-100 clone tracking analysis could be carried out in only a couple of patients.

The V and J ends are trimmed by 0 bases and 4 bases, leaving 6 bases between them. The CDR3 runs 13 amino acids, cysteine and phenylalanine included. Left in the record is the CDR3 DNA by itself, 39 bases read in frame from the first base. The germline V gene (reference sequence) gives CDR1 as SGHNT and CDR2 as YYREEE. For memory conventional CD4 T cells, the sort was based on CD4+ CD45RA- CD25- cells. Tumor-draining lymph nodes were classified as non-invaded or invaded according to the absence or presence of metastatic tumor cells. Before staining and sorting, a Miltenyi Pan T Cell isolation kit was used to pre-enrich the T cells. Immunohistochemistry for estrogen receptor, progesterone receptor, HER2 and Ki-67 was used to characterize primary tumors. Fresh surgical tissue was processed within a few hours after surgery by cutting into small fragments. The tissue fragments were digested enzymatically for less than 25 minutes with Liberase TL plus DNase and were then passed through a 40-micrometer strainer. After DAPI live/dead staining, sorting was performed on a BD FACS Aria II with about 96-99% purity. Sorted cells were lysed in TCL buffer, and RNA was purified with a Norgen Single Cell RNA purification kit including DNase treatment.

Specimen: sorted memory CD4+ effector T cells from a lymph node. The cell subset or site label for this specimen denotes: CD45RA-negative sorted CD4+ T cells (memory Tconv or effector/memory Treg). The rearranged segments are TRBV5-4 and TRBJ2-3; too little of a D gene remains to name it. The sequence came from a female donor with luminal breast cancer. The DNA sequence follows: TGTGCCAGCAGCTTGGACAGCGCAGATACGCAGTATTTT. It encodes CASSLDSADTQYF.